The 16 T cell receptor beta chains presented below share a single source sample, sequenced in a study of shared clonotypes between healthy human individuals. Sequenced by immunoSEQ multiplex PCR; TCRdb stores in-frame clones only, minus some. The sample carries 2,500,000 or so clones, approximately 90% recorded once. The sample comprised naive CD4+ T cells sorted from blood. Indicated subset: CD45RA+ positively selected. The receptors were gathered from a man between 18 and 35 years old in good health.

Points on this clone: The junction and the germline gene differ at one end; a read error may be behind it. V and J are TRBV4-3 and TRBJ1-5; no reliable D call. The CDR3 has 10 residues. Germline CDR1 is LGHNA and CDR2 is YSLEER. CDR3 coding DNA: TGCGCCAGCAGCCAAGATAACCCTAACTTT. Translated, it gives CASSQDNPNF.

Comments on this clone: Other DNA sequences of this sample code for an identical CDR3. V usage is TRBV5-1 and J usage is TRBJ2-5; D perhaps matches TRBD2 (6 bases). The germline V gene has CDR1 SGHRS and CDR2 YFSETQ. V was shortened by 4 bases and J by 4 bases, with 17 bases between the two germline ends. The CDR3 sequence is 15 residues long. For the CDR3, the DNA is TGCGCCAGCAGCCCTCCCACCGGGAGTGGAGAGACCCAGTACTTC. Protein sequence: CASSPPTGSGETQYF.

This clone has only one observation. Other DNA sequences in this specimen translate into the identical CDR3. The chain uses TRBV7-6 and TRBJ1-1; possible D gene TRBD1, 5 bases. CDR1 and CDR2 from the germline V gene are SGHVS and FNYEAQ. The V end lost 3 bases, the J end lost 1 base, and 9 bases lay between the germline ends. The CDR3 consists of 14 residues. The CDR3 DNA is TGTGCCAGCAGCTTGGCAGGGACGAACACTGAAGCTTTCTTT. As protein: CASSLAGTNTEAFF. The full variable domain, in which reference TRBV7-6 and TRBJ1-1 provide the parts outside the CDR3, is GAGVSQSPRYKVTKRGQDVALRCDPISGHVSLYWYRQALGQGPEFLTYFNYEAQQDKSGLPNDRFSAERPEGSISTLTIQRTEQRDSAMYRCASSLAGTNTEAFFGQGTRLTVV.

The chain combines TRBV7-2 with TRBJ2-1, with unresolved D. Per germline, CDR1 SGHTA and CDR2 FQGNSA. The CDR3 sequence is 14 residues long. Trimming took off 7 bases at V and 5 bases at J, with 15 bases between the two ends. CDR3 protein: CASTPGGVDNEQFF. CDR3 nucleotide sequence: TGTGCCAGCACCCCGGGTGGGGTAGACAATGAGCAGTTCTTC.

The rearrangement links TRBV6-5 to TRBJ1-3; D perhaps matches TRBD1 (5 bases). Between the trimmed V and J ends, which lost 2 bases and 7 bases, there was a span of 15 bases. The V gene's germline CDR1 is MNHEY and CDR2 SVGAGI. The CDR3 has 15 amino acids. For the CDR3, the DNA is TGTGCCAGCAGTTACGTTCAGGGTGGAAGGAACACCATATATTTT. Translating it yields CASSYVQGGRNTIYF.

The chain has TRBV5-6 and TRBJ2-5, with 7 bases aligning to TRBD2. With 4 bases clipped from V and 4 bases from J, the junction kept 10 bases outside the gene matches. Per germline, CDR1 SGHDT and CDR2 YYEEEE. This CDR3 region has 15 residues. CDR3: CASSASTSPTETQYF. CDR3 in DNA: TGTGCCAGCAGCGCCTCGACTAGCCCAACAGAGACCCAGTACTTC.

Regarding this clone: At the DNA level, this CDR3 is encoded by other sequences in the same sample as well. The chain has TRBV28 and TRBJ2-7; D remains ambiguous. Between the trimmed V and J ends, which lost 5 bases and 2 bases, there was a span of 4 bases. This CDR3 spans 11 amino acids. Germline V CDR1 and CDR2: MDHEN, SYDVKM. This chain's CDR3 is CASSGTYEQYF. The CDR3 region has the DNA TGTGCCAGCAGTGGAACCTACGAGCAGTACTTC.

In nucleotides, the CDR3 is TGTGCCAGCAGTGAATCTGGAGGAGGCAATCAGCCCCAGCATTTT. Its translation is CASSESGGGNQPQHF. This chain joins TRBV25-1 and TRBJ1-5; D is undetermined. The germline V gene encodes CDR1 MGHDK and CDR2 SYGVNS. Trimming left V 1 base short and J 2 bases short, with 9 bases between. The CDR3 runs to 15 residues.

The J gene is TRBJ2-1, the V gene TRBV4-3; 10 bases line up with TRBD2. Germline V gene data show CDR1 as LGHNA and CDR2 as YSLEER. This CDR3 is built from 19 residues. V lost 8 bases to trimming and J lost 2 bases; unmatched junction nucleotides: 18. CDR3 nucleotides: TGCGCCAGCGACGGGAGAACTAGCGGGATTCTCTACCCCTACAATGAGCAGTTCTTC. Translating it yields CASDGRTSGILYPYNEQFF.

This rearrangement joins TRBV5-4 to TRBJ2-7; D ambiguous. The CDR3 contains 16 residues. Trimming removed 0 bases from V and 0 bases from J, with 13 bases in between. The germline CDR1 and CDR2 sequences are SGHNT and YYREEE (reference sequence). The CDR3 nucleotides read TGTGCCAGCAGCTTGGCGGCAGGCCTCCTCTCCTACGAGCAGTACTTC. Translated, it gives CASSLAAGLLSYEQYF.

This chain uses TRBV30 with TRBJ2-5, with D maybe TRBD2 (5 bases). Trimming stripped 2 bases from V and 11 bases from J, with 12 bases between. The length of the CDR3 is 11 residues. Germline CDR1 is GTSNPN and CDR2 is SVGIG (reference sequence). In nucleotides, the CDR3 is TGTGCCTGGAGTCGAGGGTCCGGGCAGTACTTC. It translates to CAWSRGSGQYF. The whole variable domain, filled in from reference TRBV30 and TRBJ2-5, reads SQTIHQWPATLVQPVGSPLSLECTVEGTSNPNLYWYRQAAGRGLQLLFYSVGIGQISSEVPQNLSASRPQDRQFILSSKKLLLSDSGFYLCAWSRGSGQYFGPGTRLLVL.

This clone was observed once. The rearrangement uses TRBV29-1 and TRBJ2-1, with D tentatively TRBD2 (7 bases). V shed 6 bases and J shed 0 bases, with 12 bases lying between them. Germline V lookup: CDR1 SQVTM, CDR2 ANQGSEA. There are 14 residues in the CDR3. CDR3 sequence (DNA): TGCAGCGTCGGAGGGGGGGGCTCCTACAATGAGCAGTTCTTC. The encoded protein is CSVGGGGSYNEQFF.

This chain joins TRBV5-4 and TRBJ1-6, with D unresolved. Per germline, CDR1 SGHNT and CDR2 YYREEE (reference sequence). Trimming removed 1 base from V and 9 bases from J, with 5 bases in between. This CDR3 spans 12 amino acids. The DNA of the CDR3 is TGTGCCAGCAGCTTGTTGAGTTCACCCCTCCACTTT. It codes for CASSLLSSPLHF.

This clone was counted a single time. This rearrangement joins TRBV6-5 to TRBJ2-5; TRBD2 matches at 12 bases. Germline loops: CDR1 MNHEY, CDR2 SVGAGI. This CDR3 has 15 residues. V shed 6 bases and J 5 bases; nucleotides not matched to a gene: 7. As DNA, the CDR3 is TGTGCCAGCAGGGACGGACTAGCGGGGATGGAGACCCAGTACTTC. Its protein is CASRDGLAGMETQYF.

J is TRBJ1-2 and V is TRBV6-1; 8 bases fit TRBD1. The CDR3 is 14 residues long. V was clipped by 5 bases and J by 3 bases; unmatched bases: 5. CDR1 and CDR2 from the germline V gene are MNHNS and SASEGT. The CDR3 region is CASSSTGDHYGYTF. For the CDR3, the DNA is TGTGCCAGCAGTTCGACAGGGGACCACTATGGCTACACCTTC.

The V gene is TRBV4-1, the J gene TRBJ2-2; D unclear. The CDR3 is made up of 16 amino acids. The V gene's germline CDR1 is MGHRA and CDR2 YSYEKL. V lost 0 bases and J 4 bases, leaving 12 bases between the germline ends. CDR3 residues: CASSQDNGTPTGELFF. As DNA, the CDR3 is TGCGCCAGCAGCCAAGATAACGGCACCCCCACCGGGGAGCTGTTTTTT.